A single TCR beta chain is shown here with its context. Its antigen is not identified. V lost 0 bases, J lost 3 bases, and 8 bases lay in between. The CDR3 contains 13 residues. Germline CDR1 is SQVTM and CDR2 is ANQGSEA. Incorporated into the TCR beta cDNA libraries were unique molecular identifiers, which served to reduce PCR and sequencing biases. TCRdb re-called the PCR reads through MiXCR, storing one row per CDR3 protein. This sample has some 690,000 distinct CDR3 sequences, with 55% to 60% found just once. This entry comes from a study of post-analysis software for immune sequencing data. Across the study: Clinical courses comprised relapsing-remitting, secondary progressive and progressive-relapsing multiple sclerosis.

Study-wide results and limits: Strong co-clustering by F measure was seen for same-batch samples. A few TRBV segments were significantly more frequent in patients than in controls. TRBV5-6, TRBV5-1 and TRBV20-1 were among these segments. Multiple sclerosis patients showed significantly lower normalized Chao1 diversity than controls did.

The rearrangement joins TRBV29-1 to TRBJ2-5; D remains unclear. The sequenced sample was blood. This receptor was obtained from a girl aged 2-9 years with multiple sclerosis. Here the CDR3 reads CSVEEGWEETQYF. In DNA form, the CDR3 reads TGCAGCGTTGAAGAGGGTTGGGAAGAGACCCAGTACTTC.